This is a list of T cell receptor beta chains from one sample in a study of CD8+CD57+ T cells in acquired aplastic anemia. TCRdb re-analysed the reads in MiXCR, keeping a single row per CDR3 protein. The repertoire holds some 180,000 distinct CDR3 sequences, with 40% to 55% as singletons. Input material: sorted CD4+, CD8+, or CD8+CD57+ T cells (not recorded which) from PBMCs. Receptor source: a human donor in good health. CDR3s include the opening cysteine and the closing phenylalanine or tryptophan. A D gene is named only where the DNA matches it firmly. For some rows the clone size is stated as once, few or many, or as a class when expanded; others skip it.

abundance: many; v_gene: TRBV29-1; j_gene: TRBJ2-3; d_gene: NA; CDR3aa: CSVSSGPDTQYF; CDR3nt: TGCAGCGTTTCATCAGGGCCAGATACGCAGTATTTT
abundance: NA; v_gene: TRBV6-2/TRBV6-3; j_gene: TRBJ1-2; d_gene: NA; CDR3aa: CASSYEGPTYGYTF; CDR3nt: TGTGCCAGCAGTTACGAGGGACCGACGTATGGCTACACCTTC
abundance: many; v_gene: TRBV6-5; j_gene: TRBJ2-2; d_gene: NA; CDR3aa: CASSYGGTAGELFF; CDR3nt: TGTGCCAGCAGTTACGGAGGTACGGCCGGGGAGCTGTTTTTT
abundance: NA; v_gene: TRBV6-1; j_gene: TRBJ2-7; d_gene: NA; CDR3aa: CASSAGPVEQYF; CDR3nt: TGTGCCAGCAGTGCCGGACCAGTCGAGCAGTACTTC
abundance: once; v_gene: TRBV11-3; j_gene: TRBJ2-7; d_gene: NA; CDR3aa: CASSFGGPSYEQYF; CDR3nt: TGTGCCAGCAGCTTCGGGGGCCCTTCCTACGAGCAGTACTTC
abundance: NA; v_gene: TRBV4-3; j_gene: TRBJ2-5; d_gene: NA; CDR3aa: CASSQSGGTQETQYF; CDR3nt: TGCGCCAGCAGCCAATCGGGGGGCACGCAAGAGACCCAGTACTTC
abundance: many; v_gene: TRBV15; j_gene: TRBJ1-5; d_gene: NA; CDR3aa: CATSKNRDQPQHF; CDR3nt: TGTGCCACCAGCAAAAACAGGGACCAGCCCCAGCATTTT
abundance: NA; v_gene: TRBV10-3; j_gene: TRBJ2-2; d_gene: NA; CDR3aa: CAISESDTGELFF; CDR3nt: TGTGCCATCAGTGAGTCAGACACCGGGGAGCTGTTTTTT
abundance: once; v_gene: TRBV6-1; j_gene: TRBJ1-4; d_gene: NA; CDR3aa: CASSRVGQPLNEKLFF; CDR3nt: TGTGCCAGCAGTCGGGTTGGACAGCCTCTTAATGAAAAACTGTTTTTT
abundance: NA; v_gene: TRBV5-4; j_gene: TRBJ2-2; d_gene: NA; CDR3aa: CASRLTGSGELFF; CDR3nt: TGTGCCAGCAGATTAACAGGGTCCGGGGAGCTGTTTTTT
abundance: once; v_gene: TRBV2; j_gene: TRBJ2-7; d_gene: TRBD1; CDR3aa: CASGYRTGNSVQYF; CDR3nt: TGTGCCAGCGGCTACCGGACAGGGAACTCGGTGCAGTACTTC